This T cell receptor beta chain appears in the sequencing data of a study of patients and donors after allogeneic stem cell transplantation. Germline CDR1 reads MNHNS; CDR2 reads SASEGT. The J segment lost 8 bases and the V segment lost 1 base, leaving 6 bases of the junction unmatched. There are 14 residues in the CDR3. This clonotype has only a few counts. TCRdb called the RT-PCR reads again in MiXCR, with one record for every CDR3 protein. The sample records 920,000 or so distinct CDR3 sequences, approximately 18% being singletons. Sequenced input: blood, either unsorted or a sorted T cell fraction (not recorded which). This receptor was identified in a human donor who was either an allogeneic HSCT recipient or a stem cell or donor lymphocyte infusion donor (not recorded which). It is not recorded whose cells these are; they may come from a transplant donor. V and J are TRBV6-1 and TRBJ1-2, with TRBD1 identical over 8 bases. DNA for the CDR3: TGTGCCAGCAGTGAAGTACAGGGGGGATCCGGCTACACCTTC. Translated, it gives CASSEVQGGSGYTF.